These 25 T cell receptor beta chains came from one sample sequenced in a study of CD8+ T cells in alopecia areata. As the sequencing template, cDNA was produced by extracting RNA and reverse transcribing it. Sequencing used immunoSEQ multiplex PCR; TCRdb keeps in-frame clones, though not all of them. The sample lists 130,000 or so clones; 49% were seen once. Source: CD8+ T cells sorted from blood, taken at week 0. Every receptor here comes from a human donor with alopecia areata.

The rearrangement links TRBV6-5 to TRBJ1-1; D gene unclear. Between the trimmed V and J ends, which lost 2 bases and 2 bases, there was a span of 9 bases. This CDR3 has 14 residues. Germline CDR1 and CDR2: MNHEY and SVGAGI. The CDR3, as DNA: TGTGCCAGCAGTTACGGCACGGATAACACTGAAGCTTTCTTT. Translation gives CASSYGTDNTEAFF.

The V gene is TRBV2, the J gene TRBJ2-5; 8 bases agree with TRBD1. Trimming took 6 bases from V and 4 from J; bases not matched to a gene: 7. The CDR3 runs 14 residues. Germline-derived CDR1 and CDR2 are SNHLY and FYNNEI. CDR3 in amino acids: CASRLQGAGETQYF. The CDR3, as DNA: TGTGCCAGCAGGCTGCAGGGGGCGGGAGAGACCCAGTACTTC.

A few counts support this clone. The chain employs TRBV5-8 and TRBJ1-1; tentative D call: TRBD1 (6 bases). The germline V gene encodes CDR1 SGHTS and CDR2 YDEGEE. V was cut by 4 bases and J by 1 base, with 14 bases left in between. The length of the CDR3 is 15 residues. CDR3 amino acids: CASSPQGLTNTEAFF. In DNA, the CDR3 is TGTGCCAGCAGCCCACAGGGACTGACGAACACTGAAGCTTTCTTT. The variable domain in full, with the rest retrieved from reference TRBV5-8 and TRBJ1-1, is EAGVTQSPTHLIKTRGQQATLRCSPISGHTSVYWYQQALGLGLQFLLWYDEGEERNRGNFPPRFSGRQFPNYSSELNVNALELEDSALYLCASSPQGLTNTEAFFGQGTRLTVV.

J is TRBJ2-3 and V is TRBV13; the D gene could be TRBD1 or TRBD2 (5 bases each). The CDR3 has 16 amino acids. Trimming shortened V by 4 bases and J by 4 bases, and 18 bases separated the two germline ends. From germline, CDR1 is PRHDT and CDR2 FYEKMQ (reference sequence). The CDR3 region is CASSSEAGAGADTQYF. In DNA, the CDR3 is TGTGCCAGCAGCTCGGAAGCCGGGGCAGGCGCAGATACGCAGTATTTT.

Regarding this clone: Other DNA sequences of this sample code for an identical CDR3. The CDR3 region has the DNA TGTGCCAGTAGTACAGGGCGCACTGAAGCTTTCTTT. Protein sequence: CASSTGRTEAFF. The rearrangement links TRBV19 to TRBJ1-1; tentative D call: TRBD1 (5 bases). With 4 bases removed from V and 4 bases from J, the gap between germline ends came to 7 bases. CDR1 is LNHDA and CDR2 is SQIVND in the germline V gene (reference sequence). The CDR3 is made up of 12 amino acids.

V is TRBV27 and J is TRBJ2-5; the match to TRBD1 covers 7 bases. The CDR3 contains 15 residues. CDR1 MNHEY and CDR2 SMNVEV come from the germline V gene (reference sequence). J lost 1 base, V lost 5 bases, and 7 bases had no gene match. CDR3 nucleotide sequence: TGTGCCAGCAGTCTAGCCGACAGGGCCCAAGAGACCCAGTACTTC. This sequence encodes CASSLADRAQETQYF.

This clone was counted only a few times. The chain couples TRBV29-1 to TRBJ2-2; D is undetermined. Between the trimmed V and J ends, which lost 1 base and 7 bases, there was a span of 4 bases. The germline gives CDR1 SQVTM, CDR2 ANQGSEA. CDR3 length: 11 amino acids. CDR3: CSVEADGELFF. In DNA form, the CDR3 reads TGCAGCGTTGAAGCCGACGGGGAGCTGTTTTTT.

The chain recombines TRBV5-6 with TRBJ2-3; D is unclear. Trimming shortened V by 7 bases and J by 4 bases, and 19 bases separated the two germline ends. CDR1 is SGHDT, CDR2 YYEEEE, per germline. CDR3 length equals 15 residues. CDR3 amino acids: CASGSSSVEPDTQYF. The CDR3 DNA follows: TGTGCCAGCGGCAGTTCAAGCGTCGAACCAGATACGCAGTATTTT.

This clone was picked up a small number of times. The chain combines TRBV9 with TRBJ2-7; tentative D call: TRBD1 (5 bases). The CDR3 runs to 13 residues. Trimming pared 4 bases from V and 3 bases from J, leaving 11 bases between. CDR1 is SGDLS, CDR2 YYNGEE, per germline. CDR3 DNA sequence: TGTGCCAGCAGCTTAGGGGAAAGCTACGAGCAGTACTTC. Its translation is CASSLGESYEQYF.

The chain combines TRBV5-5 with TRBJ2-6; 8 nucleotides align to TRBD1. J lost 0 bases, V lost 0 bases, and 8 bases had no gene match. The CDR3 has 19 amino acids. Germline CDR1 SGHKS, CDR2 YYEKEE (reference sequence). The DNA for the CDR3 is TGTGCCAGCAGCTTGGGACAGGGGCGCACCTACTCTGGGGCCAACGTCCTGACTTTC. Its translation: CASSLGQGRTYSGANVLTF.

Regarding this clone: Other DNA sequences within the sample encode an identical CDR3. This chain joins TRBV27 and TRBJ1-5, with a weak D call TRBD1 (5 bases). Looked up from germline, CDR1 is MNHEY and CDR2 is SMNVEV (reference sequence). The CDR3 length is 14 residues. Trimming stripped 6 bases from V and 1 base from J, with 10 bases between. CDR3 coding DNA: TGTGCCAGCAGCTTAAGGGACAGCAATCAGCCCCAGCATTTT. Residues: CASSLRDSNQPQHF.

CDR3 DNA: TGTGCCAGCAGCTCGACGACAGGGGGAAGGTCACCCCTCCACTTT. Amino acid sequence: CASSSTTGGRSPLHF. The chain has TRBV7-9 and TRBJ1-6; 9 bases align to TRBD1. Trimming took 4 bases from V and 10 from J; bases not matched to a gene: 8. Germline assignment: CDR1 SEHNR and CDR2 FQNEAQ (reference sequence). The CDR3 sequence is 15 residues long. The variable domain in full, with the rest retrieved from reference TRBV7-9 and TRBJ1-6, is DTGVSQNPRHKITKRGQNVTFRCDPISEHNRLYWYRQTLGQGPEFLTYFQNEAQLEKSRLLSDRFSAERPKGSFSTLEIQRTEQGDSAMYLCASSSTTGGRSPLHFGNGTRLTVT.

The chain recombines TRBV19 with TRBJ2-1; the D is unclear. Germline assignment: CDR1 LNHDA and CDR2 SQIVND (reference sequence). V was pared by 2 bases and J by 2 bases, with 4 bases between. The CDR3 has 13 residues. CDR3 protein: CASSISPYNEQFF. CDR3 nucleotides: TGTGCCAGTAGTATAAGTCCCTACAATGAGCAGTTCTTC.

The V gene is TRBV7-9, the J gene TRBJ1-2; 7 bases map to TRBD1. Germline CDR1 is SEHNR and CDR2 is FQNEAQ (reference sequence). The length of the CDR3 is 13 residues. With V trimmed by 6 bases and J by 2 bases, 3 bases remained unmatched. The CDR3 DNA follows: TGTGCCAGCAGGGGGACAGCAAACTATGGCTACACCTTC. Translated: CASRGTANYGYTF.

The J gene is TRBJ1-1, the V gene TRBV5-1; 7 bases align to TRBD1. From germline, CDR1 is SGHRS and CDR2 YFSETQ. V trimming: 6 bases; J trimming: 1 base; junction bases outside the gene matches: 6. This CDR3 region has 14 residues. CDR3 residues: CASTYGTANTEAFF. CDR3 in DNA: TGCGCCAGCACCTACGGGACAGCGAACACTGAAGCTTTCTTT. Drawing the rest from reference TRBV5-1 and TRBJ1-1, the complete variable domain is KAGVTQTPRYLIKTRGQQVTLSCSPISGHRSVSWYQQTPGQGLQFLFEYFSETQRNKGNFPGRFSGRQFSNSRSEMNVSTLELGDSALYLCASTYGTANTEAFFGQGTRLTVV.

The chain carries TRBV29-1 and TRBJ1-3, with D possibly matching TRBD1 (6 bases). CDR1 SQVTM and CDR2 ANQGSEA come from the germline V gene. V lost 2 bases and J lost 4, with 15 bases in between. This CDR3 has 15 amino acids. CDR3 region: CSVEWTEQNGNTIYF. CDR3 DNA: TGCAGCGTTGAATGGACAGAACAAAACGGAAACACCATATATTTT.

The CDR3 loop is CASKTGLVTEAFF. The CDR3 nucleotides are TGTGCCAGCAAGACAGGGCTTGTCACTGAAGCTTTCTTT. The chain combines TRBV25-1 with TRBJ1-1; 7 bases line up with TRBD1. There are 13 residues in the CDR3. Trimming cost V 7 bases and J 4 bases; bases outside gene matches: 6. Germline V gene data show CDR1 as MGHDK and CDR2 as SYGVNS.

This clone came up a few times. The V gene is TRBV7-8, the J gene TRBJ2-4, with 8 nucleotides matching TRBD1. The germline CDR1 and CDR2 sequences are SGHVS and FQNEAQ. V shed 5 bases, J shed 0 bases, and the junction held 6 bases outside the gene matches. The CDR3 loop spans 16 amino acids. CDR3 residues: CASSKRQGLAKNIQYF. As DNA, the CDR3 is TGTGCCAGCAGCAAACGACAGGGGCTAGCCAAAAACATTCAGTACTTC.

The chain joins TRBV6-1 to TRBJ2-7; TRBD1 matches 8 bases. Germline V gives CDR1 MNHNS, CDR2 SASEGT. This CDR3 has 15 amino acids. V shed 5 bases, J shed 5 bases, and the junction held 11 bases outside the gene matches. CDR3 in amino acids: CASSTWGTGGHEQYF. The CDR3 nucleotides read TGTGCCAGCAGTACCTGGGGGACAGGTGGCCACGAGCAGTACTTC.

The table lists this clone with a few counts. The chain links TRBV6-1 to TRBJ2-5; weak D call: TRBD2 (6 bases). This CDR3 region has 14 residues. Looked up from germline, CDR1 is MNHNS and CDR2 is SASEGT. Trimming removed 4 bases at V and 5 bases at J, with 14 bases between. This CDR3 reads CASSAPGEWETQYF. CDR3 coding DNA: TGTGCCAGCAGTGCACCGGGGGAATGGGAGACCCAGTACTTC.

This clone was seen only a few times. This sequence joins TRBV29-1 and TRBJ2-1; D unresolved. This CDR3 has 12 amino acids. Germline V CDR1 and CDR2: SQVTM, ANQGSEA. The V gene lost 4 bases and the J gene lost 4 bases, with 8 bases spanning the gap. In DNA form, the CDR3 reads TGCAGCGTTGCGGCCGCTTACAATGAGCAGTTCTTC. Amino acids: CSVAAAYNEQFF.

With respect to this clone: The junction departs from the called germline gene at one end, perhaps through a read error. The V call is TRBV5-1, the J call TRBJ2-7; TRBD1 might be the D (6 bases). The CDR3 contains 13 residues. Germline V gene sequence: CDR1 SGHRS, CDR2 YFSETQ. CDR3 sequence (DNA): TGCGCCAGCAGCTTGAGGACAGCTGACGAGCGGTACTTC. The encoded protein is CASSLRTADERYF.

The chain is built from TRBV13 and TRBJ1-2; 10 bases are a match to TRBD1. The CDR3 is 16 amino acids. The V gene's germline CDR1 is PRHDT and CDR2 FYEKMQ (reference sequence). V gave up 1 base and J gave up 6 bases; unmatched junction bases: 8. The DNA for the CDR3 is TGTGCCAGCAGCTTAGTCCCTGGACAGGGGGTCAATGGCTACACCTTC. The encoded protein is CASSLVPGQGVNGYTF.

V is TRBV29-1 and J is TRBJ1-1, with D possibly being TRBD1 (5 bases). CDR1 and CDR2 from the germline V gene are SQVTM and ANQGSEA. Between the trimmed V and J ends, which lost 1 base and 2 bases, there was a span of 14 bases. This CDR3 region has 15 residues. The CDR3 reads CSVEGQDIVNTEAFF. The CDR3 DNA sequence: TGCAGCGTTGAAGGGCAGGACATCGTTAACACTGAAGCTTTCTTT.

This clone was seen a handful of times. The chain carries TRBV27 and TRBJ2-3; no definite D call. The CDR3 extends over 13 amino acids. The germline V gene encodes CDR1 MNHEY and CDR2 SMNVEV (reference sequence). The ends were cut back, 4 bases at V and 5 bases at J, with 10 bases in the middle. The CDR3 DNA follows: TGTGCCAGCAGTTACGTCGACAAAGATACGCAGTATTTT. Translation: CASSYVDKDTQYF.